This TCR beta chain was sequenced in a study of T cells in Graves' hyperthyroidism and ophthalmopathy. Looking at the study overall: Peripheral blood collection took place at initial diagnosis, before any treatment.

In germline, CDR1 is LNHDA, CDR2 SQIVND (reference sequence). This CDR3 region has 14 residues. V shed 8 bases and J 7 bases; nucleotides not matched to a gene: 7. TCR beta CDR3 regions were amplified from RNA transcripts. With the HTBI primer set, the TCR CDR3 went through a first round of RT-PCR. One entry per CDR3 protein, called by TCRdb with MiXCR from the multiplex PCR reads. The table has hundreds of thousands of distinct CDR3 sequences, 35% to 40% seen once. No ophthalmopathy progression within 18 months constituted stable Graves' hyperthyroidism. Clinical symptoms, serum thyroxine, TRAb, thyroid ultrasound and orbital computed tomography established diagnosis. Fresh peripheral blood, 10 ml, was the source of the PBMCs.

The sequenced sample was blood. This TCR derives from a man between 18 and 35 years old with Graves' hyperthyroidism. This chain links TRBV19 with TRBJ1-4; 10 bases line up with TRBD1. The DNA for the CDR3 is TGTGCCAGTGCGCCGGGACAGGGGACTGAAAAACTGTTTTTT. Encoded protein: CASAPGQGTEKLFF.